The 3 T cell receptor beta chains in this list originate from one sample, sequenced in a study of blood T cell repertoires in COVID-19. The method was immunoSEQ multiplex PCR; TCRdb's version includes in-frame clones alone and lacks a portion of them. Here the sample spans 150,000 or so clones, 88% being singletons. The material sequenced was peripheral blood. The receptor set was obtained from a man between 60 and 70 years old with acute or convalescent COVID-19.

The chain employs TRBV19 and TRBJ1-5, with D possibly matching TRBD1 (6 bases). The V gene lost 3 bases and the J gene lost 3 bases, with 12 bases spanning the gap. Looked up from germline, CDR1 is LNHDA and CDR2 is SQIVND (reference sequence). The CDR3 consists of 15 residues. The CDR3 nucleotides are TGTGCCAGTAGTATCGTCCGGGGGGCCAATCAGCCCCAGCATTTT. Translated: CASSIVRGANQPQHF.

CDR3 bases: TGTGCCAGCACTCGTTCGGCGGGCCCGGGGGAGACCCAGTACTTC. Translation gives CASTRSAGPGETQYF. The V gene is TRBV25-1, the J gene TRBJ2-5, with D perhaps matching TRBD2 (5 bases). V gave up 7 bases and J gave up 5 bases, with 20 bases separating them. CDR1 is MGHDK and CDR2 is SYGVNS in the germline V gene. The CDR3 length is 15 residues. Based on the CDR3 plus reference TRBV25-1 and TRBJ2-5, the full variable domain is EADIYQTPRYLVIGTGKKITLECSQTMGHDKMYWYQQDPGMELHLIHYSYGVNSTEKGDLSSESTVSRIRTEHFPLTLESARPSHTSQYLCASTRSAGPGETQYFGPGTRLLVL.

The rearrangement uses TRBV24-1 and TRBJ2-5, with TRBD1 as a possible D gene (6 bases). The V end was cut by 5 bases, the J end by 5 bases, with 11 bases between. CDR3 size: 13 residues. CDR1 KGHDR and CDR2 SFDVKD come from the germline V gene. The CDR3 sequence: CATSASGVETQYF. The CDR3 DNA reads TGTGCCACCAGTGCCTCAGGGGTGGAGACCCAGTACTTC.